This T cell receptor (beta chain) was sequenced in a study of shared clonotypes between healthy human individuals. Naive CD4+ cells were CD45RA-selected; the remaining cells were memory. Data came from immunoSEQ multiplex PCR; TCRdb stores just in-frame clones and leaves some out. The table records over a million clones, approximately 96% of them present only once. With regard to this clone: The antigen remains undetermined.

The CDR3 runs 18 residues. Germline CDR1 is SGHRS and CDR2 is YFSETQ. Trimming stripped 2 bases from V and 0 bases from J, with 20 bases between. Findings and caveats of the study: When compared with the clonotypes that were shared by all four sorted-subset donors, the non-shared clonotypes turned out to have lower generation probabilities.

The chain joins TRBV5-1 to TRBJ1-1; maybe TRBD1 (6 bases). Sample: naive CD4+ T cells sorted from blood. Stated subset: CD45RA+ positively selected. This clonotype was sampled from a man aged 30 to 45 in good health. CDR3 nucleotide sequence: TGCGCCAGCAGCTTTAGGGCAGGGGAAAGGTTTATGAACACTGAAGCTTTCTTT. Translating it yields CASSFRAGERFMNTEAFF.